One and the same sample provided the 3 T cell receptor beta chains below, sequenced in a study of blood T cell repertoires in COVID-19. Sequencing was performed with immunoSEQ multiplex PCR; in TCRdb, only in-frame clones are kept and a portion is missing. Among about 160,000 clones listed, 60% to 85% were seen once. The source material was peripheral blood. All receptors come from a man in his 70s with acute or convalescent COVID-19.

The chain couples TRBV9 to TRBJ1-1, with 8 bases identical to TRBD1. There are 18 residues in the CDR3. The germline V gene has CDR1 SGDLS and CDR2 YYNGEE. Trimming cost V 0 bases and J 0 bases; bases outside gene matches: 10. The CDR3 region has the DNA TGTGCCAGCAGCGTAGTAGGCGGACAGGGATACATGAACACTGAAGCTTTCTTT. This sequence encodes CASSVVGGQGYMNTEAFF. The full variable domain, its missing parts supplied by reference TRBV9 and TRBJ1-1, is DSGVTQTPKHLITATGQRVTLRCSPRSGDLSVYWYQQSLDQGLQFLIQYYNGEERAKGNILERFSAQQFPDLHSELNLSSLELGDSALYFCASSVVGGQGYMNTEAFFGQGTRLTVV.

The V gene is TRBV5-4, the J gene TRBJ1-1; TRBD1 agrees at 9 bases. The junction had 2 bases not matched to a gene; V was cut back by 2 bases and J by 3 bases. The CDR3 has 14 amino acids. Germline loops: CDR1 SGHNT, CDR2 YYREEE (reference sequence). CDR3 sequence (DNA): TGTGCCAGCAGCTTACAGGGGGCTGACACTGAAGCTTTCTTT. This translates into CASSLQGADTEAFF.

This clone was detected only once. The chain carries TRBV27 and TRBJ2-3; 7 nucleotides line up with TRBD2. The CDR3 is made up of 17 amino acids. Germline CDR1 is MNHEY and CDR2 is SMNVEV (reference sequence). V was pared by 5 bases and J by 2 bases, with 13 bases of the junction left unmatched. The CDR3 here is CASSPRVRGTVTDTQYF. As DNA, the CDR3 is TGTGCCAGCAGTCCAAGGGTGCGGGGGACGGTCACAGATACGCAGTATTTT.